The T cell receptor beta chain under discussion was sequenced for a study of blood T cell repertoires in COVID-19. Study context: The United States, Italy and Spain provided the acute and convalescent COVID-19 samples. Nucleic acid was either cDNA or gDNA, and it came from T cells, B-cell-depleted T cells, or PBMCs.

Study processing details: For nucleated cells, counts were estimated from reference gene primer amplification. Only in-frame clones appear in the TCRdb table, and some are missing; sequencing was by immunoSEQ multiplex PCR. Clone size and the V and J calls come from that table; the DNA yielded D and trimming. The sample shows under 300,000 clones, approximately 90% of them seen only once. After removal of 6 bases from V and 6 bases from J, the junction contained 11 bases not matched to a gene. CDR3 length equals 15 residues. CDR1 LNHDA and CDR2 SQIVND come from the germline V gene (reference sequence).

This chain uses TRBV19 with TRBJ1-2; 9 nucleotides line up with TRBD1. Sequencing used peripheral blood. The origin of this receptor is a middle-aged woman with acute or convalescent COVID-19. This CDR3 reads CASRPAGQGMDGYTF. CDR3 DNA sequence: TGTGCCAGTAGACCCGCGGGACAGGGAATGGATGGCTACACCTTC. The entire variable domain, with the rest obtained from reference TRBV19 and TRBJ1-2, is as follows: DGGITQSPKYLFRKEGQNVTLSCEQNLNHDAMYWYRQDPGQGLRLIYYSQIVNDFQKGDIAEGYSVSREKKESFPLTVTSAQKNPTAFYLCASRPAGQGMDGYTFGSGTRLTVV.